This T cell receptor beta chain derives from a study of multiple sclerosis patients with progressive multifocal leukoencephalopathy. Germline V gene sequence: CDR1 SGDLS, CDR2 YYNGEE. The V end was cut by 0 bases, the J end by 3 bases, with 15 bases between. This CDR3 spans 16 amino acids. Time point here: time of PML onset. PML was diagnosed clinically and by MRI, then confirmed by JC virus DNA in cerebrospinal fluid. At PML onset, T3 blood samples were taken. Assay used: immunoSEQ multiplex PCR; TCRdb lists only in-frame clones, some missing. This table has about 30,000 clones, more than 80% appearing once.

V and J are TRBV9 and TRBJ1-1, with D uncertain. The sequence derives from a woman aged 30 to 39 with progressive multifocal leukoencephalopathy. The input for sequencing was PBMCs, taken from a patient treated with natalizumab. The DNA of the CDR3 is TGTGCCAGCAGCGTAGGGGCAACGGCGAGTGACACTGAAGCTTTCTTT. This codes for CASSVGATASDTEAFF.